This T cell receptor beta chain was retrieved from a study of T cell repertoires in aging, cancer and after chemotherapy. Across the whole study: About 8.8 million TCR reads were in the whole dataset.

Rearranged V-D-J TRB sequences were amplified with a mixed TRB-A/B primer pool. TCRdb recomputed calls from the multiplex PCR reads with MiXCR, one row per CDR3 protein. The repertoire holds over 10,000 distinct CDR3 sequences, with around 20% as singletons. The CDR3 totals 14 residues. Germline V gene sequence: CDR1 SGHDT, CDR2 YYEEEE. Trimming cost V 2 bases and J 3 bases; bases outside gene matches: 3. Peripheral blood genomic DNA, not sorted cells or RNA, was the template. Sample: blood. The V and J genes are TRBV5-6 and TRBJ2-7; 9 bases fit TRBD1. This clonotype originated in a human donor in good health. The CDR3 loop reads CASSFGTGIYEQYF. The DNA for the CDR3 is TGTGCCAGCAGCTTCGGGACAGGGATCTACGAGCAGTACTTC.